A single TCR beta chain is shown here with its context. Its antigen is not known. This sample is drawn from a study of blood T cells in healthy people across ages. Study-wide results and caveats: Measured against age, TCR beta diversity per million T cells decreased in a roughly linear manner.

Sample-barcoded 5' priming and a J-beta primer mix drove a second PCR of roughly 7 to 11 cycles. TCRdb independently ran MiXCR on the 5' RACE reads; one entry per CDR3 protein. The sample includes some 760,000 distinct CDR3 sequences, just under 25% of them seen just once. V shed 0 bases and J 1 base; nucleotides not matched to a gene: 9. The CDR3 totals 17 residues. Germline V lookup: CDR1 DFQATT, CDR2 SNEGSKA (reference sequence). This sample was shared with a second study, whose subject was T cells of mothers and their children. From that report: Material was donated by three healthy Caucasian mothers and their six children. Over 8 million TCR beta CDR3 reads were obtained from each mother, and about 3 million from each child. Mothers and children who were related shared slightly more overlap than unrelated pairs, but not significantly more.

Sequencing was performed on blood. The V gene is TRBV20-1, the J gene TRBJ2-3; 8 nucleotides agree with TRBD2. The source is a boy aged 5 to 17 in good health. CDR3 nucleotide sequence: TGCAGTGCTAGAGACATTAGGGCGGGAGGACGCACAGATACGCAGTATTTT. Amino acid sequence: CSARDIRAGGRTDTQYF.